This TCR beta chain is from a study of blood T cell repertoires in COVID-19. In the study overall: There were acute and convalescent COVID-19 samples, and they came from the United States, Italy and Spain. Nucleic acid was either cDNA or gDNA, and it came from T cells, B-cell-depleted T cells, or PBMCs.

As handled by the study authors: The authors estimated nucleated cell counts from reference gene primer amplification. The data were produced by immunoSEQ multiplex PCR, yet TCRdb's version contains in-frame clones alone and is incomplete. V and J calls plus clone size are reproduced from that table; the DNA served to infer D and trimming. The sample lists about 80,000 clones; around 81% were seen once. In germline, CDR1 is SGHAT, CDR2 FQNNGV. There are 16 residues in the CDR3. The V segment lost 1 base and the J segment 5 bases; nucleotides outside the gene matches: 10. The sample taken for sequencing was peripheral blood. The sequence came from a human donor in a cohort sampled during active COVID-19. The rearrangement uses TRBV11-2 and TRBJ2-7; 8 nucleotides agree with TRBD1. CDR3 coding DNA: TGTGCCAGCAGCTTAGGAGGGGCAGGGGGCAATGACGAGCAGTACGTC. Translation gives CASSLGGAGGNDEQYV.